The 9 T cell receptor beta chains presented below share a single source sample, sequenced in a study of CD8 T cells in ankylosing spondylitis. General study results and limits: A TCR beta motif of 7 to 9 highly homologous variants seemed to mark ankylosing spondylitis blood.

No antigen has been identified for these receptors. MiXCR was run by TCRdb on the 5' RACE reads, yielding one entry per CDR3 protein. This repertoire shows roughly 700,000 distinct CDR3 sequences, 15% to 20% found once; its top ten account for roughly a fifth. Material: blood, either unsorted or a sorted T cell fraction (not recorded which). Source of these receptors: a male donor with ankylosing spondylitis.

The V gene is TRBV5-1, the J gene TRBJ1-1; 7 positions match TRBD1. Germline V gene lookup returns CDR1 SGHRS and CDR2 YFSETQ. J lost 8 bases, V lost 1 base, and 5 bases had no gene match. This CDR3 has 13 amino acids. The CDR3 sequence is CASSLSRGKEAFF. The CDR3 nucleotides read TGCGCCAGCAGCTTGTCCAGGGGGAAGGAAGCTTTCTTT.

This clonotype appeared a few times. This CDR3 reads CSAREQAHYNSPLHF. Here the CDR3 DNA reads TGCAGTGCTAGAGAGCAGGCCCACTATAATTCACCCCTCCACTTT. This rearrangement joins TRBV20-1 to TRBJ1-6; D call uncertain. The CDR3 loop spans 15 amino acids. CDR1 and CDR2 from the germline V gene are DFQATT and SNEGSKA (reference sequence). V lost 0 bases to trimming and J lost 3 bases, with 9 bases between them.

The chain joins TRBV28 to TRBJ2-1; D unclear. The CDR3 runs 14 residues. V lost 2 bases and J 5 bases, leaving 10 bases between the germline ends. The germline CDR1 and CDR2 sequences are MDHEN and SYDVKM. CDR3 nucleotides: TGTGCCAGCAGTTTAGAATTGGCCCACAATGAGCAGTTCTTC. The encoded protein is CASSLELAHNEQFF.

J is TRBJ2-5 and V is TRBV5-1; 9 bases agree with TRBD2. V was clipped by 7 bases and J by 5 bases; unmatched bases: 12. Germline V gives CDR1 SGHRS, CDR2 YFSETQ. The CDR3 loop spans 15 amino acids. CDR3 in amino acids: CASAGGTTIMETQYF. In nucleotides, the CDR3 is TGCGCCAGCGCGGGGGGGACGACGATAATGGAGACCCAGTACTTC.

The CDR3 coding sequence is TGTGCCAGCAGTTTTCTCCCGCGAGGACTAGCGGGAGGGCACACCATAGTTGATACGCAGTATTTT. This codes for CASSFLPRGLAGGHTIVDTQYF. The chain combines TRBV12-3 or TRBV12-4 with TRBJ2-3; 15 bases align to TRBD2. V lost 3 bases and J lost 6; bases outside the gene matches: 22. This CDR3 has 22 residues.

This clonotype was seen a handful of times. V gene TRBV6-1 combines with J gene TRBJ1-5; 7 bases fit TRBD1. V shed 6 bases, J shed 3 bases, and the junction held 8 bases outside the gene matches. This CDR3 region has 15 residues. Per germline, CDR1 MNHNS and CDR2 SASEGT. The CDR3 is CASREAGGFNQPQHF. The CDR3 DNA follows: TGTGCCAGCAGGGAGGCAGGGGGTTTCAATCAGCCCCAGCATTTT.

This clonotype was recorded a few times. This rearrangement joins TRBV27 to TRBJ1-2, with D perhaps matching TRBD1 (6 bases). CDR3 length equals 15 residues. Looked up from germline, CDR1 is MNHEY and CDR2 is SMNVEV (reference sequence). V was cut by 6 bases and J by 0 bases, with 14 bases left in between. CDR3 protein: CASRVGGSANYGYTF. Here the CDR3 DNA reads TGTGCCAGCAGAGTAGGGGGTAGTGCTAACTATGGCTACACCTTC.

This clonotype was observed a handful of times. The chain links TRBV29-1 to TRBJ2-5; D perhaps matches TRBD1 (6 bases). Per germline, CDR1 SQVTM and CDR2 ANQGSEA. V was trimmed by 6 bases and J by 7 bases, leaving 18 bases between them. The CDR3 length is 13 residues. CDR3 region: CSVPGLQGLTQYF. CDR3 DNA: TGCAGCGTCCCAGGGCTACAGGGCTTGACCCAGTACTTC.

The gene calls are TRBV15 and TRBJ1-2; TRBD1 is a possible D gene (5 bases). This CDR3 comprises 15 residues. V was shortened by 6 bases and J by 3 bases, with 17 bases between the two germline ends. The germline CDR1 and CDR2 sequences are LNHNV and YYDKDF (reference sequence). For the CDR3, the DNA is TGTGCCACCAGGGTACAGGAAAGCGGGGACTATGGCTACACCTTC. Amino acids: CATRVQESGDYGYTF.